The text below deals with one T cell receptor (beta chain). Its antigen is undetermined. This entry is derived from a study of blood T cells in healthy people across ages. From germline, CDR1 is SEHNR and CDR2 FQNEAQ (reference sequence). The CDR3 consists of 15 residues. V was clipped by 4 bases and J by 6 bases; unmatched bases: 7. Study-wide results and caveats: Compared with aged donors, long-lived donors showed fewer expanded clones, suggesting selection. Getting older went along with TCR beta diversity per million T cells dropping roughly linearly.

Sample-barcoded 5' priming and a J-beta primer mix drove a second PCR of roughly 6 to 12 cycles. TCRdb recomputed calls from the 5' RACE reads with MiXCR, one row per CDR3 protein. The repertoire holds about 970,000 distinct CDR3 sequences, with roughly 51% as singletons. Individuals who donated were healthy Caucasians from Russia aged roughly 6 to 95. With each sample, at least 6 micrograms of total RNA were extracted. The receptor was derived from a woman aged 55-70 years in good health. The specimen sequenced was blood. The V call is TRBV7-9, the J call TRBJ2-1, with TRBD1 matching over 9 bases. In nucleotides, the CDR3 is TGTGCCAGCAGCTACCTGGACAGGGGAACCAATGAGCAGTTCTTC. Amino acids: CASSYLDRGTNEQFF.